This T cell receptor beta chain was identified in a study of CD8 T cells in Susac syndrome. Random hexamers primed reverse transcription of about 0.5 to 1 ug RNA. Coverage of TCR beta CDR3 amplification by immunoSEQ multiplex PCR extended to 54 Vbeta and 13 Jbeta. In TCRdb, the immunoSEQ multiplex PCR reads were re-called with MiXCR into one record per CDR3 protein. The data contain around 200,000 distinct CDR3 sequences, roughly nine tenths of them seen just once; the ten biggest clones take up about 0.13%. Those who served as multiple sclerosis controls were treatment-naive patients with stable or active relapsing-remitting disease. Negative isolation yielded CD4+ and CD8+ T cells, and FACS enriched TEMRA cells. Sequencing input: CD8+ T cells from PBMCs. The clonotype originates from a human donor with multiple sclerosis.

CDR3 sequence (DNA): TGTGCCAGCAGTTTACTTAGGGACAGGGTCTTGGACGAGCAGTTCTTC. Protein sequence: CASSLLRDRVLDEQFF. The chain couples TRBV28 to TRBJ2-1, with TRBD1 identical over 9 bases. Germline assignment: CDR1 MDHEN and CDR2 SYDVKM. Unmatched junction bases numbered 12, after V lost 2 bases and J lost 10 bases. This CDR3 has 16 residues.